The clone carrying this T cell receptor beta chain was counted many times. What it binds is not known. Germline is not matched at one junction end, which may reflect a read error. 2 million PBMCs stored at -80 C were the source of the unsorted libraries. Per the germline V gene, CDR1 is ENHRY and CDR2 is SYGVKD. The CDR3 covers 15 residues. The sample belongs to a study of neurological immune-mediated disorders. Broader study findings: The repertoires of 18 of 34 multiple sclerosis patients fell into one related-CDR3 cluster (a possible signature) under phylogenetic grouping.

A 10-nucleotide random UMI tagged transcripts in template-switch 5'RACE cDNA synthesis. TCRdb itself ran the 5' RACE reads through MiXCR, one entry per CDR3 protein. In the table there are 45,000 or so distinct CDR3 sequences, 2.5% to 3.5% of which are singletons. Input material: PBMCs. The V and J genes are TRBV10-3 and TRBJ2-3, with D maybe TRBD2 (7 bases). This clonotype originated in a woman aged 45-60 years with multiple sclerosis. CDR3 DNA: TGTGCCATGAGTGAAAGACGGGGGGCCTCAGATACGCAGTATTTT. Residues: CAMSERRGASDTQYF.